What follows is one TCR beta chain and its context. Its matching antigen is unknown. This entry is derived from a study of cytomegalovirus exposure and HLA in healthy donors. The study, taken as a whole, reports: Another analysis was done later, and it associated roughly 15,000 TCR beta sequences with HLA alleles at 0.05 false discovery rate. A further, later analysis showed that HLA-associated TCR beta chains (compared with equally common others) were more clonally expanded. Associated with cytomegalovirus, according to the listing, were 170 or so TCR beta chains. Across donors, sequencing depth was assumed by presence/absence analyses to be roughly uniform.

With 60 Vbeta and 13 Jbeta primers, the PCR was carried out. Clones were read by immunoSEQ multiplex PCR, and TCRdb kept only the in-frame ones, dropping some. The sample shows 150,000 to 200,000 clones, roughly 82% of them seen only once. The source is a man in his fifties or sixties in good health and CMV-seropositive. The sample comprised PBMCs.

The CDR3 bases are TGTGCCATCAGTGAGTCGGAGGGCGGCTACACCTTC. Translated, it gives CAISESEGGYTF. V gene TRBV10-3 combines with J gene TRBJ1-2; D unclear. The CDR3 extends over 12 amino acids. Trimming took off 0 bases at V and 8 bases at J, with 7 bases between the two ends. Germline CDR1 ENHRY, CDR2 SYGVKD.